These 25 T cell receptor beta chains originate from one sample sequenced in a study of T-cell reconstitution after alpha-beta-depleted transplantation in children. The library targeted TCRbeta and was prepared with unique molecular identifiers. One entry per CDR3 protein results from TCRdb running MiXCR on the PCR reads. The data hold a few hundred thousand distinct CDR3 sequences, with roughly 23% observed a single time. The input for sequencing was PBMCs, taken before TCRalphabeta/CD19-depleted stem cell transplant. The receptors stem from a girl aged 2 to 10 with Fanconi anemia, due to receive a stem cell transplant.

This clonotype has only a few counts. Here the CDR3 DNA reads TGTGCCAGCCGACGAATGAAGACAGGGCGAAACTATGGCTACACCTTC. Translating it yields CASRRMKTGRNYGYTF. The gene calls are TRBV6-1 and TRBJ1-2, with 7 bases fitting TRBD1. J lost 2 bases, V lost 8 bases, and 14 bases had no gene match. The length of the CDR3 is 16 residues. Germline V gives CDR1 MNHNS, CDR2 SASEGT.

This sequence joins TRBV20-1 and TRBJ1-3, with D possibly TRBD1 on 5 matching bases. The CDR3 is 13 amino acids. V lost 2 bases to trimming and J lost 4 bases, with 9 bases between them. CDR1 is DFQATT, CDR2 SNEGSKA, per germline (reference sequence). The CDR3 nucleotides are TGCAGTGCTAGACGGGGCCTAGGAAACACCATATATTTT. This translates into CSARRGLGNTIYF.

This clonotype was seen a handful of times. The DNA for the CDR3 is TGCAGTGCTAGAGTAGGTCTCTACACCTTC. It translates to CSARVGLYTF. This chain joins TRBV20-1 and TRBJ1-2; unclear D gene. V was trimmed by 1 base and J by 10 bases, leaving 7 bases between them. This CDR3 spans 10 amino acids. Germline V gives CDR1 DFQATT, CDR2 SNEGSKA (reference sequence).

The chain uses TRBV4-1 and TRBJ2-4, with D perhaps given as TRBD1 or TRBD2 (5 bases each). The CDR3 runs to 16 residues. From germline, CDR1 is MGHRA and CDR2 YSYEKL. Deletions cut 1 base from V and 2 bases from J, with 12 bases between. The CDR3 reads CASSQALQGPKNIQYF. CDR3 sequence (DNA): TGCGCCAGCAGCCAAGCTCTTCAGGGACCCAAAAACATTCAGTACTTC.

This chain links TRBV7-6 with TRBJ1-4; D is unresolved. Looked up from germline, CDR1 is SGHVS and CDR2 is FNYEAQ. V dropped 3 bases and J dropped 8 bases, with 10 bases sitting between them. The CDR3 covers 13 residues. CDR3 nucleotide sequence: TGTGCCAGCAGCTTCGGTCAGCAAGAAAAACTGTTTTTT. This encodes CASSFGQQEKLFF.

This clonotype was counted a few times. The J gene is TRBJ2-1, the V gene TRBV7-3; the D gene is possibly TRBD1 (5 bases). This CDR3 has 14 residues. V was pared by 3 bases and J by 8 bases, with 14 bases between. Germline loops: CDR1 SGHTA, CDR2 FQGTGA. The CDR3 DNA sequence: TGTGCCAGCAGCTTCGGCCTTCAAGGGGATGAGCAGTTCTTC. Translated: CASSFGLQGDEQFF. The full variable domain, in which reference TRBV7-3 and TRBJ2-1 provide the parts outside the CDR3, is GAGVSQTPSNKVTEKGKYVELRCDPISGHTALYWYRQSLGQGPEFLIYFQGTGAADDSGLPNDRFFAVRPEGSVSTLKIQRTERGDSAVYLCASSFGLQGDEQFFGPGTRLTVL.

V and J are TRBV5-1 and TRBJ1-1; D is perhaps TRBD1 (6 bases). Trimming pared 3 bases from V and 2 bases from J, leaving 14 bases between. This CDR3 is built from 15 residues. Germline assignment: CDR1 SGHRS and CDR2 YFSETQ. CDR3 bases: TGCGCCAGCAGCTACTCCGTACAGGGCAACACTGAAGCTTTCTTT. Translating gives CASSYSVQGNTEAFF.

The chain links TRBV11-2 to TRBJ1-4, with D hard to call. Germline V gives CDR1 SGHAT, CDR2 FQNNGV. V lost 1 base to trimming and J lost 8 bases, with 8 bases between them. The CDR3 is made up of 13 amino acids. CDR3 region: CASSLALTEKLFF. The CDR3 DNA reads as TGTGCCAGCAGCTTAGCCCTGACAGAAAAACTGTTTTTT.

The rearrangement uses TRBV20-1 and TRBJ2-2; D call uncertain. The CDR3 loop spans 12 amino acids. Germline CDR1 is DFQATT and CDR2 is SNEGSKA (reference sequence). V was trimmed by 3 bases and J by 0 bases, leaving 2 bases between them. The CDR3 nucleotides are TGCAGTGCTAGCGCGAACACCGGGGAGCTGTTTTTT. Translating it yields CSASANTGELFF.

This clonotype was recorded at least ten times. The chain carries TRBV20-1 and TRBJ2-7; 9 bases agree with TRBD1. V lost 4 bases to trimming and J lost 3 bases; unmatched junction nucleotides: 1. The germline CDR1 and CDR2 sequences are DFQATT and SNEGSKA (reference sequence). The CDR3 contains 12 residues. The CDR3 is CSATTGGYEQYF. CDR3 sequence (DNA): TGCAGTGCTACGACAGGGGGCTACGAGCAGTACTTC.

At least ten counts were recorded for this clonotype. This rearrangement joins TRBV29-1 to TRBJ2-7; 9 positions agree with TRBD1. The CDR3 loop spans 13 amino acids. In germline, CDR1 is SQVTM, CDR2 ANQGSEA. V shed 4 bases, J shed 2 bases, and the junction held 3 bases outside the gene matches. The CDR3 sequence is CSVATGGPYEQYF. CDR3 bases: TGCAGCGTTGCGACAGGGGGTCCCTACGAGCAGTACTTC.

This clonotype was recorded many times. This chain connects TRBV5-1 to TRBJ2-7; D gene ambiguous. The CDR3 length is 14 residues. Germline CDR1 reads SGHRS; CDR2 reads YFSETQ. Between the trimmed V and J ends, which lost 0 bases and 1 base, there was a span of 8 bases. The CDR3, as DNA: TGCGCCAGCAGCTTGGCGGAGCCTTCCTACGAGCAGTACTTC. Its translation is CASSLAEPSYEQYF.

V gene TRBV29-1 combines with J gene TRBJ2-7; D may correspond to TRBD1 or TRBD2 (5 bases each). This CDR3 contains 14 residues. Looked up from germline, CDR1 is SQVTM and CDR2 is ANQGSEA. The V end lost 0 bases, the J end lost 6 bases, and 15 bases lay between the germline ends. In DNA, the CDR3 is TGCAGCGTTGAAGACTACCAGGGCGGGCCCGAGCAGTACTTC. It codes for CSVEDYQGGPEQYF.

In this sample, this clonotype turned up many times. This chain uses TRBV7-9 with TRBJ1-1; no firm D call. The CDR3 runs to 13 residues. Trimming left V 4 bases short and J 0 bases short, with 6 bases between. The germline V gene has CDR1 SEHNR and CDR2 FQNEAQ (reference sequence). The CDR3 here is CASSSKMNTEAFF. The CDR3 bases are TGTGCCAGCAGCTCCAAGATGAACACTGAAGCTTTCTTT.

The chain uses TRBV20-1 and TRBJ2-1; D might be TRBD2 (6 bases). Trimming stripped 1 base from V and 11 bases from J, with 9 bases between. Germline V gene sequence: CDR1 DFQATT, CDR2 SNEGSKA (reference sequence). This CDR3 contains 11 residues. The chain's CDR3 is CSARAGSQQFF. The CDR3 DNA is TGCAGTGCTAGAGCCGGGAGTCAGCAGTTCTTC.

In its sample, this clonotype was seen a few times. The chain has TRBV20-1 and TRBJ2-3; D may be TRBD1 (5 bases). The germline V gene encodes CDR1 DFQATT and CDR2 SNEGSKA (reference sequence). CDR3 length: 18 amino acids. Deletions cut 1 base from V and 2 bases from J, with 22 bases between. The chain's CDR3 is CSARAQGFHVHLTDTQYF. The CDR3 DNA reads TGCAGTGCTAGAGCCCAGGGCTTCCATGTACACCTCACAGATACGCAGTATTTT.

This clonotype has ten or more counts. This sequence joins TRBV20-1 and TRBJ2-5; the match to TRBD2 covers 8 bases. Germline lookup yields CDR1 DFQATT and CDR2 SNEGSKA (reference sequence). The V gene end was trimmed by 1 base and the J gene end by 1 base; junction bases not matched to a gene: 8. This CDR3 has 16 residues. CDR3 region: CSARAGASGPQETQYF. For the CDR3, the DNA is TGCAGTGCTAGAGCTGGGGCTAGCGGGCCCCAAGAGACCCAGTACTTC.

The sample holds many counts of this clonotype. This sequence joins TRBV29-1 and TRBJ1-1, with a weak D call TRBD1 (5 bases). The V gene's germline CDR1 is SQVTM and CDR2 ANQGSEA. V was shortened by 6 bases and J by 0 bases, with 17 bases between the two germline ends. CDR3 length: 15 residues. The CDR3: CSVVAGGGLNTEAFF. CDR3 nucleotides: TGCAGCGTCGTAGCGGGGGGAGGGCTGAACACTGAAGCTTTCTTT.

The chain recombines TRBV29-1 with TRBJ2-7; no firm D call. Trimming removed 4 bases at V and 0 bases at J, with 10 bases between. The CDR3 spans 13 residues. Germline lookup yields CDR1 SQVTM and CDR2 ANQGSEA. The CDR3 reads CSVVWVASYEQYF. CDR3 sequence (DNA): TGCAGCGTTGTTTGGGTGGCCTCCTACGAGCAGTACTTC.

This clonotype was observed many times. The rearrangement uses TRBV29-1 and TRBJ2-3, with no clear D. The CDR3 covers 14 residues. The ends were cut back, 3 bases at V and 4 bases at J, with 14 bases in the middle. Germline assignment: CDR1 SQVTM and CDR2 ANQGSEA. In DNA form, the CDR3 reads TGCAGCGTTGATACCCCCGCAGCTCCAGATACGCAGTATTTT. Amino acid sequence: CSVDTPAAPDTQYF.

As DNA, the CDR3 is TGCAGTCTCTCCGCTAGGCACGAGCAGTACTTC. It specifies CSLSARHEQYF. The chain recombines TRBV20-1 with TRBJ2-7; D gene uncertain. The CDR3 length is 11 residues. With 8 bases removed from V and 5 bases from J, the gap between germline ends came to 13 bases. The germline CDR1 and CDR2 sequences are DFQATT and SNEGSKA (reference sequence).

The chain carries TRBV28 and TRBJ2-7; TRBD2 is a possible D gene (6 bases). The V gene's germline CDR1 is MDHEN and CDR2 SYDVKM. The CDR3 length is 15 residues. Trimming pared 3 bases from V and 0 bases from J, leaving 12 bases between. CDR3 in amino acids: CASSLAGPSSYEQYF. CDR3 DNA: TGTGCCAGCAGTTTGGCGGGACCTTCCTCCTACGAGCAGTACTTC.

The V gene is TRBV29-1, the J gene TRBJ2-1; tentatively, D is TRBD2 (5 bases). This CDR3 comprises 14 residues. Trimming left V 5 bases short and J 1 base short, with 12 bases between. From germline, CDR1 is SQVTM and CDR2 ANQGSEA. DNA of the CDR3: TGCAGCGTTCTAGCATATCGGTCCTACAATGAGCAGTTCTTC. It is translated as CSVLAYRSYNEQFF.

The chain is built from TRBV28 and TRBJ2-1; perhaps TRBD1 as D (5 bases). Germline V gene lookup returns CDR1 MDHEN and CDR2 SYDVKM. Trimming stripped 6 bases from V and 0 bases from J, with 9 bases between. The CDR3 consists of 14 residues. DNA of the CDR3: TGTGCCAGCAGGGGGCGACTCTCCTACAATGAGCAGTTCTTC. Encoded protein: CASRGRLSYNEQFF.

This clonotype was counted at least ten times. V is TRBV28 and J is TRBJ2-3; D unclear. The CDR3 covers 14 residues. The germline gives CDR1 MDHEN, CDR2 SYDVKM. The ends were cut back, 5 bases at V and 4 bases at J, with 13 bases in the middle. CDR3 in DNA: TGTGCCAGCAGTCGGAGCCTGGGTGCAGATACGCAGTATTTT. Its translation: CASSRSLGADTQYF.